A single sample is the source of the 13 T cell receptor beta chains below, sequenced in a study of blood T cell repertoires in COVID-19. The assay was immunoSEQ multiplex PCR, and TCRdb's table has in-frame clones only and misses some. Of 130,000 to 150,000 clones listed, 79% are singletons. The sample comprised peripheral blood. All receptors come from a man aged 60 to 69 with acute or convalescent COVID-19.

The sample holds a few counts of this clone. This chain's CDR3 is CASSLSAGGGGYTF. CDR3 DNA: TGTGCCAGCAGCTTAAGCGCAGGGGGCGGCGGCTACACCTTC. The chain joins TRBV7-2 to TRBJ1-2; 8 bases map to TRBD1. From germline, CDR1 is SGHTA and CDR2 FQGNSA. V shed 2 bases and J 8 bases; nucleotides not matched to a gene: 7. The CDR3 totals 14 residues.

This clone has only a few counts. The chain couples TRBV11-2 to TRBJ2-5, with D perhaps TRBD2 (6 bases). This CDR3 spans 16 amino acids. Germline V gives CDR1 SGHAT, CDR2 FQNNGV. The ends were cut back, 3 bases at V and 1 base at J, with 15 bases in the middle. CDR3 in DNA: TGTGCCAGCAGCTTGAGGGTGCGGGGAGGCCAAGAGACCCAGTACTTC. This encodes CASSLRVRGGQETQYF.

There are a few counts of this clone. The rearrangement uses TRBV9 and TRBJ1-4; D uncertain. Looked up from germline, CDR1 is SGDLS and CDR2 is YYNGEE. The CDR3 is made up of 19 amino acids. Between the trimmed V and J ends, which lost 0 bases and 5 bases, there was a span of 23 bases. CDR3 sequence reads: CASSVEPGGRTSGNEKLFF. The CDR3, as DNA: TGTGCCAGCAGCGTAGAACCTGGCGGAAGAACCTCCGGGAATGAAAAACTGTTTTTT. The variable domain in full, with the rest retrieved from reference TRBV9 and TRBJ1-4, is DSGVTQTPKHLITATGQRVTLRCSPRSGDLSVYWYQQSLDQGLQFLIQYYNGEERAKGNILERFSAQQFPDLHSELNLSSLELGDSALYFCASSVEPGGRTSGNEKLFFGSGTQLSVL.

The chain carries TRBV6-1 and TRBJ1-5, with 8 bases that match TRBD1. CDR1 MNHNS and CDR2 SASEGT come from the germline V gene. The CDR3 totals 16 residues. The V and J ends lost 0 bases and 7 bases, in that order; junction bases with no gene match: 8. CDR3 coding DNA: TGTGCCAGCAGTGAAGCGAGGACAGGGTCTTGGCAGCCCCAGCATTTT. Its protein is CASSEARTGSWQPQHF.

The genes are TRBV27 and TRBJ2-1, with a possible D match to TRBD2 (6 bases). The germline V gene has CDR1 MNHEY and CDR2 SMNVEV (reference sequence). V lost 7 bases and J 11 bases, leaving 21 bases between the germline ends. The CDR3 length is 14 residues. The CDR3 DNA reads TGTGCCAGCAACTCAAGGGACTCCGGTTTTCAGCAGTTCTTC. Its translation: CASNSRDSGFQQFF.

The rearrangement uses TRBV19 and TRBJ2-4, with D possibly TRBD2 on 5 matching bases. Trimming took off 6 bases at V and 0 bases at J, with 15 bases between the two ends. CDR1 and CDR2 (germline): LNHDA, SQIVND (reference sequence). This CDR3 region has 16 residues. Written as DNA, the CDR3 is TGTGCCAGTAGGAACCGGAGGAACGAAGCCAAAAACATTCAGTACTTC. Its translation: CASRNRRNEAKNIQYF. The full variable domain, its missing parts supplied by reference TRBV19 and TRBJ2-4, is DGGITQSPKYLFRKEGQNVTLSCEQNLNHDAMYWYRQDPGQGLRLIYYSQIVNDFQKGDIAEGYSVSREKKESFPLTVTSAQKNPTAFYLCASRNRRNEAKNIQYFGAGTRLSVL.

The chain uses TRBV23-1 and TRBJ2-2, with TRBD2 as a possible D gene (5 bases). TRBV23-1 is noted as an ORF with a role that remains uncertain. This CDR3 region has 16 residues. Deletions cut 7 bases from V and 2 bases from J, with 17 bases between. This CDR3 is CASTSRTGTNTGELFF. CDR3 sequence (DNA): TGCGCCAGCACCAGTCGTACGGGAACCAACACCGGGGAGCTGTTTTTT.

V usage is TRBV9 and J usage is TRBJ1-3; D is undetermined. CDR1 SGDLS and CDR2 YYNGEE come from the germline V gene. The V gene lost 1 base and the J gene lost 0 bases, with 8 bases spanning the gap. The CDR3 covers 15 residues. This CDR3 reads CASSVSGISGNTIYF. The DNA of the CDR3 is TGTGCCAGCAGCGTAAGTGGCATCTCTGGAAACACCATATATTTT.

CDR3 in amino acids: CATSESGIYTDTQYF. The CDR3 nucleotides read TGTGCCACCAGTGAAAGCGGGATTTACACAGATACGCAGTATTTT. The chain joins TRBV24-1 to TRBJ2-3; 7 bases map to TRBD2. CDR1 KGHDR and CDR2 SFDVKD come from the germline V gene. CDR3 size: 15 residues. V shed 4 bases, J shed 2 bases, and the junction held 5 bases outside the gene matches.

The chain couples TRBV6-5 to TRBJ2-3, with D possibly TRBD1 on 6 matching bases. The germline V gene has CDR1 MNHEY and CDR2 SVGAGI. CDR3 length: 13 amino acids. Deletions cut 6 bases from V and 10 bases from J, with 17 bases between. CDR3 sequence reads: CASSRRGTFSQYF. In DNA, the CDR3 is TGTGCCAGCAGCCGAAGGGGGACCTTTTCGCAGTATTTT.

The CDR3 DNA reads as TGCGCCAGCAGCTTTAGCGTACTGAACACTGAAGCTTTCTTT. Protein: CASSFSVLNTEAFF. This chain uses TRBV5-1 with TRBJ1-1; no definite D call. Trimming left V 2 bases short and J 0 bases short, with 8 bases between. The CDR3 runs to 14 residues. In germline, CDR1 is SGHRS, CDR2 YFSETQ.

This clone came up many times. The rearrangement links TRBV6-5 to TRBJ1-1; D possibly corresponds to TRBD1 (6 bases). From germline, CDR1 is MNHEY and CDR2 SVGAGI. The CDR3 is made up of 13 amino acids. Trimming left V 4 bases short and J 5 bases short, with 11 bases between. The CDR3 sequence: CASSSTTGTEAFF. CDR3 in DNA: TGTGCCAGCAGTTCAACCACAGGGACTGAAGCTTTCTTT.

The chain recombines TRBV9 with TRBJ2-5; 11 bases agree with TRBD2. V dropped 4 bases and J dropped 4; count of bases not matched to a gene: 9. This CDR3 has 16 amino acids. Germline CDR1 reads SGDLS; CDR2 reads YYNGEE. CDR3 sequence (DNA): TGTGCCAGCAGCCCCGAGCGGCTAGCGGGAGGAGAGACCCAGTACTTC. It yields the protein CASSPERLAGGETQYF.